These 32 T cell receptor beta chains were all obtained from the same sample, sequenced in a study of cytomegalovirus exposure and HLA in healthy donors. In the PCR, 60 Vbeta and 13 Jbeta primers were used. Here immunoSEQ multiplex PCR was the method, and the copy in TCRdb shows in-frame clones only, minus some. There are roughly 300,000 clones in the sample; 75% to 90% occur only once, and roughly 4% lies in the top ten. The specimen sequenced was PBMCs. The source of these receptors is a man aged 40-49 years in good health and CMV-seropositive.

This clone was recorded once. The V and J genes are TRBV21-1 and TRBJ1-1; the DNA was not used to check the table's D call, TRBD1. TRBV21-1 is a pseudogene locus. This CDR3 has 14 residues. The CDR3 loop reads CASWEGRGRSEAFF. CDR3 bases: TGTGCCAGCTGGGAAGGCAGGGGGCGGTCGGAAGCTTTCTTT.

Only one count was recorded for this clone. The V gene is TRBV27, the J gene TRBJ2-7; D is undetermined. The CDR3 is made up of 14 amino acids. Trimming took off 2 bases at V and 2 bases at J, with 10 bases between the two ends. Germline-derived CDR1 and CDR2 are MNHEY and SMNVEV (reference sequence). The CDR3, as DNA: TGTGCCAGCAGTTTACTCCCCGGTACCTACGAGCAGTACTTC. Its translation: CASSLLPGTYEQYF.

As DNA, the CDR3 is TGTGCCAGCAGCGTAGGAGCGGGAGAAACCCACGAGCAGTACTTC. Its protein product is CASSVGAGETHEQYF. The V gene is TRBV9, the J gene TRBJ2-7; TRBD2 agrees at 8 bases. Looked up from germline, CDR1 is SGDLS and CDR2 is YYNGEE. The CDR3 runs 15 residues. J was trimmed by 5 bases and V by 0 bases; bases with no gene match: 7.

The chain links TRBV2 to TRBJ1-5; 8 nucleotides match TRBD1. The CDR3 loop spans 16 amino acids. Germline loops: CDR1 SNHLY, CDR2 FYNNEI. Losses at the gene ends were 4 bases for V and 1 base for J; bases not matched to a gene: 6. The DNA of the CDR3 is TGTGCCAGCAGTGGGACAGGGACTATAAGCAATCAGCCCCAGCATTTT. Translating it yields CASSGTGTISNQPQHF.

This chain uses TRBV7-8 with TRBJ1-1; D gene ambiguous. The CDR3 sequence is 14 residues long. V lost 2 bases, J lost 3 bases, and 10 bases lay in between. Germline CDR1 reads SGHVS; CDR2 reads FQNEAQ. As DNA, the CDR3 is TGTGCCAGCAGCTTATTAGCGAGCGACACTGAAGCTTTCTTT. This codes for CASSLLASDTEAFF.

The rearrangement links TRBV19 to TRBJ1-4; D possibly corresponds to TRBD1 (5 bases). Trimming shortened V by 8 bases and J by 5 bases, and 15 bases separated the two germline ends. The CDR3 sequence is 14 residues long. Germline CDR1 and CDR2: LNHDA and SQIVND (reference sequence). CDR3 sequence reads: CASGTRTSNEKLFF. In nucleotides, the CDR3 is TGTGCCAGTGGGACTCGGACCAGCAATGAAAAACTGTTTTTT.

The chain joins TRBV29-1 to TRBJ2-7; 7 bases agree with TRBD2. Germline V gene lookup returns CDR1 SQVTM and CDR2 ANQGSEA. CDR3 length equals 13 residues. The V segment lost 6 bases and the J segment 2 bases; nucleotides outside the gene matches: 7. This chain's CDR3 is CSVVWEGPYEQYF. The CDR3 nucleotides read TGCAGCGTCGTCTGGGAGGGCCCCTACGAGCAGTACTTC.

The chain recombines TRBV4-1 with TRBJ2-1; 8 bases line up with TRBD2. Germline trimming cut 4 bases from V and 1 base from J; bases unmatched to any gene: 9. There are 17 residues in the CDR3. Germline V gene lookup returns CDR1 MGHRA and CDR2 YSYEKL. The CDR3 here is CASSLAETSESYNEQFF. The DNA of the CDR3 is TGCGCCAGCAGCCTGGCTGAGACTAGCGAATCCTACAATGAGCAGTTCTTC.

The genes are TRBV28 and TRBJ2-7, with 9 bases lining up with TRBD2. After removal of 6 bases from V and 1 base from J, the junction contained 10 bases not matched to a gene. The germline V gene encodes CDR1 MDHEN and CDR2 SYDVKM. The CDR3 consists of 16 residues. The DNA for the CDR3 is TGTGCCAGCAGGATGGGGAGCGGGAGGCAGTCCTACGAGCAGTACTTC. This codes for CASRMGSGRQSYEQYF.

The J gene is TRBJ1-2, the V gene TRBV7-9; TRBD1 matches 7 bases. The CDR3 totals 13 residues. Looked up from germline, CDR1 is SEHNR and CDR2 is FQNEAQ (reference sequence). The V gene end was trimmed by 2 bases and the J gene end by 6 bases; junction bases not matched to a gene: 3. In nucleotides, the CDR3 is TGTGCCAGCAGCTTATCCAGGGGGGATGGCTACACCTTC. Its translation: CASSLSRGDGYTF.

The V and J genes are TRBV27 and TRBJ2-7, with D unclear. The CDR3 consists of 13 residues. Germline lookup yields CDR1 MNHEY and CDR2 SMNVEV (reference sequence). The germline V and J ends were trimmed by 5 bases and 0 bases, with 8 bases remaining between them. The DNA for the CDR3 is TGTGCCAGCAGTGCGCCCAACTCCTACGAGCAGTACTTC. This codes for CASSAPNSYEQYF.

The V and J genes are TRBV10-2 and TRBJ1-5, with unresolved D. This CDR3 is built from 14 residues. V lost 8 bases, J lost 3 bases, and 14 bases lay in between. Germline V gives CDR1 WSHSY, CDR2 SAAADI. CDR3 protein: CASGGLLNNQPQHF. The CDR3 coding sequence is TGCGCCAGCGGCGGACTCCTGAACAATCAGCCCCAGCATTTT.

The rearrangement links TRBV5-1 to TRBJ2-1; 10 positions agree with TRBD2. The germline gives CDR1 SGHRS, CDR2 YFSETQ. The junction had 5 bases not matched to a gene; V was cut back by 0 bases and J by 8 bases. This CDR3 spans 15 amino acids. CDR3 residues: CASSLALAGAHEQFF. The CDR3 nucleotides are TGCGCCAGCAGCTTGGCTCTAGCGGGAGCACATGAGCAGTTCTTC. Filled out from reference TRBV5-1 and TRBJ2-1, the complete variable domain reads KAGVTQTPRYLIKTRGQQVTLSCSPISGHRSVSWYQQTPGQGLQFLFEYFSETQRNKGNFPGRFSGRQFSNSRSEMNVSTLELGDSALYLCASSLALAGAHEQFFGPGTRLTVL.

The chain combines TRBV6-7 with TRBJ2-7, with D uncertain. TRBV6-7 is identified as an open reading frame with a role that is uncertain. This CDR3 comprises 14 residues. V was clipped by 5 bases and J by 2 bases, with 13 bases between them. CDR3 loop: CASSEEKVAYEQYF. The CDR3 bases are TGTGCCAGCAGTGAGGAGAAAGTTGCCTACGAGCAGTACTTC.

This sequence joins TRBV7-3 and TRBJ2-6; 7 nucleotides line up with TRBD1. With 5 bases clipped from V and 4 bases from J, the junction kept 2 bases outside the gene matches. Germline V CDR1 and CDR2: SGHTA, FQGTGA. This CDR3 spans 14 amino acids. CDR3 loop: CASSTGVGANVLTF. In DNA, the CDR3 is TGTGCCAGCAGCACAGGGGTCGGGGCCAACGTCCTGACTTTC.

The chain couples TRBV4-2 to TRBJ2-5; TRBD2 agrees at 14 bases. J lost 4 bases, V lost 0 bases, and 7 bases had no gene match. The CDR3 has 18 residues. CDR1 is LGHNA and CDR2 is YNFKEQ in the germline V gene. CDR3 amino acids: CASSQETGTSGRGETQYF. Here the CDR3 DNA reads TGTGCCAGCAGCCAAGAGACCGGGACTAGCGGGAGAGGAGAGACCCAGTACTTC.

The rearrangement uses TRBV9 and TRBJ1-2, with D unresolved. Trimming stripped 1 base from V and 5 bases from J, with 12 bases between. The CDR3 length is 14 residues. CDR1 and CDR2 from the germline V gene are SGDLS and YYNGEE. CDR3 region: CASSVRDQAYGYTF. In nucleotides, the CDR3 is TGTGCCAGCAGCGTACGGGATCAGGCGTATGGCTACACCTTC. Based on the CDR3 plus reference TRBV9 and TRBJ1-2, the full variable domain is DSGVTQTPKHLITATGQRVTLRCSPRSGDLSVYWYQQSLDQGLQFLIQYYNGEERAKGNILERFSAQQFPDLHSELNLSSLELGDSALYFCASSVRDQAYGYTFGSGTRLTVV.

This sequence joins TRBV28 and TRBJ2-7; 8 bases agree with TRBD2. CDR3 length: 15 amino acids. In germline, CDR1 is MDHEN, CDR2 SYDVKM. V trimming: 5 bases; J trimming: 4 bases; junction bases outside the gene matches: 10. CDR3 DNA sequence: TGTGCCAGCAGTAAATCCTCAGCGGGAGTGTACGAGCAGTACTTC. It specifies CASSKSSAGVYEQYF.

This clone has only a few counts. The chain links TRBV4-1 to TRBJ2-7; D perhaps matches TRBD2 (5 bases). The germline V gene has CDR1 MGHRA and CDR2 YSYEKL. Trimming took 2 bases from V and 7 from J, leaving 15 bases between them. CDR3 size: 14 residues. The CDR3 region is CASSQRTAPGEQYF. The CDR3 DNA follows: TGCGCCAGCAGCCAACGGACGGCCCCGGGAGAGCAGTACTTC.

The V call is TRBV10-2, the J call TRBJ2-3; maybe TRBD1 (5 bases). Trimming shortened V by 3 bases and J by 0 bases, and 10 bases separated the two germline ends. The length of the CDR3 is 15 residues. Germline lookup yields CDR1 WSHSY and CDR2 SAAADI. This CDR3 reads CASSDDRPSTDTQYF. Here the CDR3 DNA reads TGCGCCAGCAGTGATGACAGACCTAGCACAGATACGCAGTATTTT.

V gene TRBV6-1 combines with J gene TRBJ1-4; no definite D call. V lost 5 bases and J lost 7, with 17 bases in between. From germline, CDR1 is MNHNS and CDR2 SASEGT. The length of the CDR3 is 15 residues. DNA of the CDR3: TGTGCCAGCAGTTGGAGAGGGAGAGTCGGTGAAAAACTGTTTTTT. Protein sequence: CASSWRGRVGEKLFF.

The chain is built from TRBV5-4 and TRBJ2-1, with TRBD1 matching 10 bases. This CDR3 comprises 15 residues. Losses at the gene ends were 3 bases for V and 4 bases for J; bases not matched to a gene: 4. CDR1 and CDR2 (germline): SGHNT, YYREEE (reference sequence). The CDR3 DNA reads as TGTGCCAGCAGCTCTCCGGGACAGGGGTACAATGAGCAGTTCTTC. Encoded protein: CASSSPGQGYNEQFF. The whole variable domain, remainder taken from reference TRBV5-4 and TRBJ2-1, is ETGVTQSPTHLIKTRGQQVTLRCSSQSGHNTVSWYQQALGQGPQFIFQYYREEENGRGNFPPRFSGLQFPNYSSELNVNALELDDSALYLCASSSPGQGYNEQFFGPGTRLTVL.

In regard to this clone: Other DNA sequences in this sample translate to the same CDR3. The J gene is TRBJ2-7, the V gene TRBV4-1, with 7 bases aligning to TRBD1. CDR3 length: 14 amino acids. Trimming took 1 base from V and 2 from J; bases not matched to a gene: 2. CDR1 and CDR2 (germline): MGHRA, YSYEKL. Here the CDR3 DNA reads TGCGCCAGCAGCCAAGTGCAGGGGGCCTACGAGCAGTACTTC. Amino acid sequence: CASSQVQGAYEQYF.

V is TRBV27 and J is TRBJ1-5, with D possibly matching TRBD1 (5 bases). This CDR3 region has 15 residues. V shed 3 bases and J shed 5 bases, with 14 bases lying between them. Germline loops: CDR1 MNHEY, CDR2 SMNVEV (reference sequence). The CDR3 protein is CASSFSREVDQPQHF. DNA of the CDR3: TGTGCCAGCAGTTTTTCCAGGGAAGTCGATCAGCCCCAGCATTTT.

This rearrangement joins TRBV11-1 to TRBJ2-1; weak D call: TRBD1 (5 bases). The V and J ends lost 0 bases and 1 base respectively, with 7 bases between them. The germline V gene has CDR1 SGHAT and CDR2 FQDESV (reference sequence). This CDR3 has 15 amino acids. CDR3 protein: CASSLAGVSYNEQFF. The CDR3 region has the DNA TGTGCCAGCAGCTTAGCAGGGGTTTCCTACAATGAGCAGTTCTTC.

The V and J genes are TRBV15 and TRBJ2-7; D perhaps matches TRBD2 (6 bases). The germline V gene encodes CDR1 LNHNV and CDR2 YYDKDF (reference sequence). The CDR3 totals 15 residues. With 5 bases removed from V and 4 bases from J, the gap between germline ends came to 18 bases. The CDR3 DNA reads TGTGCCACCAGCGCCGGAGGGACCCGTACGTACGAGCAGTACTTC. Protein: CATSAGGTRTYEQYF.

The gene calls are TRBV6-1 and TRBJ1-2; 9 nucleotides match TRBD1. Germline V lookup: CDR1 MNHNS, CDR2 SASEGT. The ends lost 6 bases at V and 8 bases at J; junction bases unmatched: 10. The CDR3 runs to 14 residues. The CDR3 DNA is TGTGCCAGCAGCGGTGACAGGGGGGGGTGGGGCTACACCTTC. Translating gives CASSGDRGGWGYTF.

The chain joins TRBV7-3 to TRBJ2-1; 12 nucleotides agree with TRBD2. CDR1 SGHTA and CDR2 FQGTGA come from the germline V gene. This CDR3 comprises 16 residues. Losses at the gene ends were 4 bases for V and 5 bases for J; bases not matched to a gene: 6. CDR3 sequence (DNA): TGTGCCAGCAGCTCCCCTGGACTAGCGGGGAACAATGAGCAGTTCTTC. As protein: CASSSPGLAGNNEQFF.

V gene TRBV11-2 combines with J gene TRBJ2-5, with TRBD1 matching 9 bases. The CDR3 runs to 14 residues. Germline CDR1 SGHAT, CDR2 FQNNGV. V was pared by 8 bases and J by 2 bases, with 6 bases of the junction left unmatched. CDR3 residues: CASGNRGQQETQYF. The CDR3 DNA reads TGTGCCAGCGGCAACAGGGGGCAACAAGAGACCCAGTACTTC. The full variable domain, completed using reference TRBV11-2 and TRBJ2-5, is EAGVAQSPRYKIIEKRQSVAFWCNPISGHATLYWYQQILGQGPKLLIQFQNNGVVDDSQLPKDRFSAERLKGVDSTLKIQPAKLEDSAVYLCASGNRGQQETQYFGPGTRLLVL.

The J gene is TRBJ1-1, the V gene TRBV28; D is possibly TRBD1 (5 bases). CDR1 is MDHEN and CDR2 is SYDVKM in the germline V gene. The CDR3 extends over 15 amino acids. V was trimmed by 7 bases and J by 2 bases, leaving 17 bases between them. CDR3 in amino acids: CASTRRQGLNTEAFF. The CDR3 nucleotides are TGTGCCAGCACTAGGAGGCAGGGACTCAACACTGAAGCTTTCTTT.

This rearrangement joins TRBV7-9 to TRBJ1-2; perhaps TRBD1 as D (6 bases). The CDR3 extends over 15 amino acids. Trimming stripped 5 bases from V and 0 bases from J, with 13 bases between. The V gene's germline CDR1 is SEHNR and CDR2 FQNEAQ (reference sequence). The CDR3 protein is CASSTRDTANYGYTF. CDR3 nucleotides: TGTGCCAGCAGCACTCGGGACACCGCTAACTATGGCTACACCTTC.

The chain uses TRBV10-3 and TRBJ1-5; 8 bases align to TRBD1. Germline V gene sequence: CDR1 ENHRY, CDR2 SYGVKD. The CDR3 contains 16 residues. V shed 3 bases, J shed 2 bases, and the junction held 6 bases outside the gene matches. The chain's CDR3 is CAISENGQGGNQPQHF. In DNA form, the CDR3 reads TGTGCCATCAGTGAAAACGGACAGGGCGGCAATCAGCCCCAGCATTTT.